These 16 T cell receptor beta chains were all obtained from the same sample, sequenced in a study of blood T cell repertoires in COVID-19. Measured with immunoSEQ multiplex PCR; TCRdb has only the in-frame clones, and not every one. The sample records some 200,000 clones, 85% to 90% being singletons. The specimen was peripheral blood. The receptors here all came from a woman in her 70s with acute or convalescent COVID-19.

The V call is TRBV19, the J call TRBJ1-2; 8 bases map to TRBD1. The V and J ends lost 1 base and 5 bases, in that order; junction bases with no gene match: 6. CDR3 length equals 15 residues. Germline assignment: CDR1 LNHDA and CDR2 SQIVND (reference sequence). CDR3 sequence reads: CASSIGQGTGYGYTF. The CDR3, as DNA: TGTGCCAGTAGTATAGGCCAAGGGACAGGATATGGCTACACCTTC.

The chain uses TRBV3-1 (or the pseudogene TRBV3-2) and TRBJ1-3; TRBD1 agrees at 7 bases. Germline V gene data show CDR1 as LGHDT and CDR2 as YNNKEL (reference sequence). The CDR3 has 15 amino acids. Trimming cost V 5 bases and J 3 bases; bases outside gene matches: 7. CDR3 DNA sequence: TGTGCCAGCAGCGAGCGTCACAGGGGTGGAAACACCATATATTTT. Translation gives CASSERHRGGNTIYF.

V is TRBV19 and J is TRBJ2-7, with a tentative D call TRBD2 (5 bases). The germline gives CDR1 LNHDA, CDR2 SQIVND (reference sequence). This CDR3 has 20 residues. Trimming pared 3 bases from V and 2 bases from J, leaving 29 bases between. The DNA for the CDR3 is TGTGCCAGTAGTATGCGACTCGTGGGAGCGCCGCCTCCCTTTCCCTACGAGCAGTACTTC. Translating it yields CASSMRLVGAPPPFPYEQYF.

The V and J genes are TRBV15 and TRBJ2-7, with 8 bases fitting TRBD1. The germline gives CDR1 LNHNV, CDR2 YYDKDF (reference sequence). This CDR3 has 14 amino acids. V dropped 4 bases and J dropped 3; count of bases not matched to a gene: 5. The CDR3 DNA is TGTGCCACCAGCAAGGAGACAGGGGTCTACGAGCAGTACTTC. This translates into CATSKETGVYEQYF.

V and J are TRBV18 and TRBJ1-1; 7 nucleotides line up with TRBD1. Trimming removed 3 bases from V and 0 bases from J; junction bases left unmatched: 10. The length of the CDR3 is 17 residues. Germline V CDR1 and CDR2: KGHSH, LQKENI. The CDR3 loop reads CASSPNRQGFMNTEAFF. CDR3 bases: TGTGCCAGCTCACCGAATCGACAGGGATTTATGAACACTGAAGCTTTCTTT.

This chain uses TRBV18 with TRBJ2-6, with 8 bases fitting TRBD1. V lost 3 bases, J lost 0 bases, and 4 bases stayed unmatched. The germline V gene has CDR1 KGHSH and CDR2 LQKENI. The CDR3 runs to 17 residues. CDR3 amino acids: CASSPGQGSSGANVLTF. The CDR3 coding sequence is TGTGCCAGCTCACCCGGACAGGGTTCCTCTGGGGCCAACGTCCTGACTTTC. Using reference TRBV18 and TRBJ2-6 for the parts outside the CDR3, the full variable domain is NAGVMQNPRHLVRRRGQEARLRCSPMKGHSHVYWYRQLPEEGLKFMVYLQKENIIDESGMPKERFSAEFPKEGPSILRIQQVVRGDSAAYFCASSPGQGSSGANVLTFGAGSRLTVL.

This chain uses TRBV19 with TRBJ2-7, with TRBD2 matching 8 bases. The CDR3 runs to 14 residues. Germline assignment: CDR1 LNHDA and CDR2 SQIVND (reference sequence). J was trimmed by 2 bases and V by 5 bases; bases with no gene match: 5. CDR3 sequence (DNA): TGTGCCAGTAGTGACCGACTAGCGACCTACGAGCAGTACTTC. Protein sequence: CASSDRLATYEQYF.

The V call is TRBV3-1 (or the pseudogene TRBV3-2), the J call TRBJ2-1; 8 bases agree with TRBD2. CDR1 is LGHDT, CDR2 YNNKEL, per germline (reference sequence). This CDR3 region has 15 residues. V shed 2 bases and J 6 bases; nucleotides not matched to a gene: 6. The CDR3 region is CASSQHPSGSNEQFF. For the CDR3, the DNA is TGTGCCAGCAGCCAACACCCGAGCGGGAGCAATGAGCAGTTCTTC.

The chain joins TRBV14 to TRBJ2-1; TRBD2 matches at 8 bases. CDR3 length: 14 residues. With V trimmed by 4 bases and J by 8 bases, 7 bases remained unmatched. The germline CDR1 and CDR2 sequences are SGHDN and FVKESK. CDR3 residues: CASSPGGGVHEQFF. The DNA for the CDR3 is TGTGCCAGCAGCCCGGGGGGGGGAGTCCATGAGCAGTTCTTC.

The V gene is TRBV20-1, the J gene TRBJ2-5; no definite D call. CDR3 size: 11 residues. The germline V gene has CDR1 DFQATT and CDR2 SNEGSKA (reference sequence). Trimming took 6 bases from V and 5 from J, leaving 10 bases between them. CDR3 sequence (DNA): TGCAGTGCCTATATCCCGGAGACCCAGTACTTC. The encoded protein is CSAYIPETQYF.

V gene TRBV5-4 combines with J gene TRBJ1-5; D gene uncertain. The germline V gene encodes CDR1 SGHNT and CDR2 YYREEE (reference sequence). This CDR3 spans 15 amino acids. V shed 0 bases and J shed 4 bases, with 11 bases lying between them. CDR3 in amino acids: CASSLAGSGNQPQHF. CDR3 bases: TGTGCCAGCAGCTTGGCGGGAAGTGGAAATCAGCCCCAGCATTTT.

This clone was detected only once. CDR3: CASSNDDPGQVKSTNEKLFF. Here the CDR3 DNA reads TGTGCCAGCAGCAACGATGATCCGGGACAAGTTAAATCAACTAATGAAAAACTGTTTTTT. The V call is TRBV21-1, the J call TRBJ1-4; TRBD1, as called in the table, went unchecked against the DNA. TRBV21-1 is shown as a pseudogene. This CDR3 contains 20 residues.

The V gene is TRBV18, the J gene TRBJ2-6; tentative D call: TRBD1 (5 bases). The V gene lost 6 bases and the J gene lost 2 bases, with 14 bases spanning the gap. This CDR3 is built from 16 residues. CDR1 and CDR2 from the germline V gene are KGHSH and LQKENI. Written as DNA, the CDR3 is TGTGCCAGCTCCGCGCAGGGATTAACTGGGGCCAACGTCCTGACTTTC. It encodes CASSAQGLTGANVLTF.

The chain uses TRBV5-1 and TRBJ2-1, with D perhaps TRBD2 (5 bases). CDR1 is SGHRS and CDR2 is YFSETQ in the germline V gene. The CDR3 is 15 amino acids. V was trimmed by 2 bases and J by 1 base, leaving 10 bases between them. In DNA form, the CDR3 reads TGCGCCAGCAGCTTTGGAGGAATATCCTACAATGAGCAGTTCTTC. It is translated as CASSFGGISYNEQFF.

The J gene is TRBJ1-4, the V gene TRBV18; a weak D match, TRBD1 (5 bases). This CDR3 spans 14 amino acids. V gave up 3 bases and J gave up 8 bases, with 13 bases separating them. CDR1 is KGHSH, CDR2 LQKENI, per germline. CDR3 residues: CASSPQDIREKLFF. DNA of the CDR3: TGTGCCAGCTCACCCCAGGACATACGGGAAAAACTGTTTTTT. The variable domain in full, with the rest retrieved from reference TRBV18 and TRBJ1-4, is NAGVMQNPRHLVRRRGQEARLRCSPMKGHSHVYWYRQLPEEGLKFMVYLQKENIIDESGMPKERFSAEFPKEGPSILRIQQVVRGDSAAYFCASSPQDIREKLFFGSGTQLSVL.

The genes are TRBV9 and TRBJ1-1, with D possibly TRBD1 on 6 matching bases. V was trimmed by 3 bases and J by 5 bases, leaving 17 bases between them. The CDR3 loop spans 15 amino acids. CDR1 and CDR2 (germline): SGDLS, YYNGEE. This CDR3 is CASSAEDRYRTEAFF. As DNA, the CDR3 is TGTGCCAGCAGCGCCGAGGACAGATATCGGACTGAAGCTTTCTTT.